This T cell receptor beta chain was documented in a study of T-cell memory formation after mild COVID-19 (dated by TCRdb to the early 2020s). About the full investigation: TCR sequence clusters from the two donors were found to be largely donor specific. T-cell clones expanding and contracting after mild COVID-19 in a couple of donors were tracked by longitudinal TCRalpha and TCRbeta repertoire sequencing. The cohort comprised two young, previously healthy adult volunteers, one female and one male.

Ficoll-Paque density gradient centrifugation was the method used to isolate PBMCs. In this sample, this clonotype turned up a few times. The target of this receptor is not known. No much larger clonotype is one base removed from it; base qualities were not supplied. The listed sequencing device is Illumina NovaSeq 6000. cDNA libraries for TCRalpha and TCRbeta were prepared by 5'RACE using constant-segment primers, with sample barcodes and unique molecular identifiers added. RNA was extracted from every sample with Trizol reagent. Libraries were amplified in two PCR steps, with a second sample barcode and Illumina TruSeq adapters added in the second step. Sequencing of the libraries was done on an Illumina NovaSeq, producing 2 x 150 bp paired-end reads. As for how the authors treated the data: With migec v1.2.7, reads were demultiplexed and then collapsed into UMI-guided consensus sequences. With mixcr v2.1.11, UMI consensuses were aligned to TRA and TRB V and J templates and assembled into clonotypes. A clonotype was counted as expanded or contracted only if both edgeR and NoisET called the change significant, with noise models trained on biological replicates. edgeR calls used a false discovery rate-adjusted p below 0.01 and a log2 fold-change threshold of 1. As an exploratory analysis of dynamics, max-normalized trajectories of the 1000 most abundant clonotypes were examined with PCA combined with hierarchical clustering. Separately sequenced CD4+ and CD8+ repertoires were used to assign the CD4 or CD8 phenotype of responding clones. The public sequencing data were trimmed at Q25 with fastp and processed into clonotypes with MiXCR by TCRdb, which kept only in-frame beta chains. Every entry covers one CDR3 protein and lists the most common genes and DNA from its rows. Here the V and J calls rest on TCRdb's processing, not on the authors' analysis. For this sample the table gives roughly 160,000 distinct CDR3 sequences, of which around a tenth were detected only once. Of the sample, roughly 3.8% is held by the ten largest clones.

Taken from cysteine to phenylalanine, the CDR3 has 14 residues. This entry keeps only the CDR3 DNA: 42 bases, framed from base 1. Trimming removed 3 bases from V and 7 bases from J; the gene matches leave 7 bases unexplained. According to the germline V gene (reference sequence), CDR1 reads SEHNR and CDR2 reads FQNEAQ. What the work shows at the level of the full study, not this receptor alone: Contracting CD4+ clones appeared mostly in the CM and EM memory subsets, whereas CD8+ clones were enriched in EMRA. SARS-CoV-2 specificity was not confirmed for the second-wave clones peaking on day 37. Clones that contracted from day 15 to 85 showed balanced CD4/CD8 phenotypes, whereas a second wave of clones that expanded from day 15 to 37 leaned towards CD4+. Some responding clones were detected in pre-infection memory, which suggested that pre-existing cross-reactive memory T cells had joined the SARS-CoV-2 response. The study covered only a couple of mild cases, and larger cohorts including severe cases with pre-infection samples were considered necessary.

The chain is assembled from TRBV7-9 and TRBJ1-1; 8 central nucleotides agree with TRBD1. Input material: PBMCs or a T cell subset sorted from them (not recorded which). The sequence was obtained from a man between 18 and 35 years old who had mild COVID-19 (a few samples of this study predate the infection). The sample titles of this study are shuffled in the database, so cell type and time point are left out; the donor was told from shared clones. The CDR3 protein is CASSLGQANREAFF. DNA sequence: TGTGCCAGCAGCTTGGGACAGGCTAATCGTGAAGCTTTCTTT.